These T cell receptor beta chains were read from a single sample in a study of cytomegalovirus exposure and HLA in healthy donors. Clones were sequenced by immunoSEQ multiplex PCR, and TCRdb holds only the in-frame ones, with some missing. The sample lists about 45,000 clones, around 56% occurring once. Sequencing was carried out using PBMCs. Every receptor here comes from a man in his 60s in good health and CMV-seronegative. Both conserved end residues are part of each CDR3. Size tells how often a clone was seen (once, few, many) or the class of an expanded clone, and some rows leave it out.

abundance,j_gene,v_gene,CDR3aa
.,TRBJ2-1,TRBV14,CASSRIGGDNEQFF
few,TRBJ1-1,TRBV4-3,CASSLQGTTEAFF
.,TRBJ2-7,TRBV6-4,CASSLTSEGSYEQYF
.,TRBJ2-7,TRBV29-1,CSVEDQSLEVPYEQYF
.,TRBJ2-1,TRBV6-1,CAGQQTGIYNEQFF
.,TRBJ1-2,TRBV10-3,CAISGDRPPIGYTF
.,TRBJ1-1,TRBV2,CASTPSSETTAFF
.,TRBJ2-5,TRBV4-1,CASSQGYSAGGFGETQYF
.,TRBJ1-3,TRBV7-9,CASAPGQGISGNTIYF
.,TRBJ1-1,TRBV7-8,CASSPTGTVLNTEAFF
once,TRBJ2-1,TRBV7-2,CASSPQGNSDEQFF
.,TRBJ2-7,TRBV2,CASSIQTGAVHEQYF
.,TRBJ1-5,TRBV5-1,CASSWGTGDQPQHF
.,TRBJ1-2,TRBV5-1,CASSTGQGSYGYTF
.,TRBJ2-3,TRBV27,CASSLSGITAVGPDTQYF
few,TRBJ1-1,TRBV5-6,CASSLQGARAFF
few,TRBJ1-1,TRBV19,CASSTGRSIPEAFF
.,TRBJ2-5,TRBV7-2,CASSPTMAQETQYF
.,TRBJ1-5,TRBV7-2,CASSPAAGSYQPQHF
.,TRBJ2-7,TRBV4-1,CASSQIGRGKYEQYF
.,TRBJ2-3,TRBV19,CASSTGTEDTQYF
few,TRBJ1-2,TRBV29-1,CSATGGANYGYTF
.,TRBJ2-3,TRBV30,CACDRDRGPDTQYF
.,TRBJ1-2,TRBV30,CAWSVGQATGGYTF
.,TRBJ2-7,TRBV2,CASSEIGGTSGILYF
.,TRBJ2-7,TRBV7-6,CASSLAAGEGNEQYF
.,TRBJ2-7,TRBV9,CASSFRDRGYEQYF
.,TRBJ1-4,TRBV7-2,CASSLWGQVPEKLFF
.,TRBJ2-1,TRBV14,CASSQDMGLAIYNEQFF